The clone carrying this T cell receptor (beta chain) appeared once. The CDR3 has 14 amino acids. V was pared by 4 bases and J by 1 base, with 0 bases of the junction left unmatched. Germline CDR1 reads SQVTM; CDR2 reads ANQGSEA. This sample stems from a study of OX40 agonist ivuxolimab in advanced cancers. The protocol was immunoSEQ multiplex PCR, while the TCRdb copy is restricted to in-frame clones and leaves out a portion. Here the sample spans some 71,000 clones, 86% being singletons. The origin of this receptor is an adult with an advanced solid tumor such as melanoma, head and neck, liver or kidney cancer. The V and J genes are TRBV29-1 and TRBJ2-3; TRBD2 agrees at 12 bases. Sequencing used CD4+ or CD8+ T cells sorted from blood, obtained in a trial of the OX40 agonist ivuxolimab. The chain's CDR3 is CSVGLAGGTDTQYF. Written as DNA, the CDR3 is TGCAGCGTTGGACTAGCGGGGGGCACAGATACGCAGTATTTT.